The 30 T cell receptor beta chains below were found in one sample sequenced in a study of cytomegalovirus exposure and HLA in healthy donors. The PCR employed 60 Vbeta primers together with 13 Jbeta primers. Only in-frame clones appear in the TCRdb table, and some are missing; sequencing was by immunoSEQ multiplex PCR. The sample carries some 120,000 clones, 60% to 85% recorded once. Sequencing was performed on PBMCs. The receptor set was obtained from a woman in her thirties or forties in good health and CMV-seronegative.

There are a few counts of this clone. A read error may produce the germline difference seen at one junction end. This chain joins TRBV27 and TRBJ2-6, with D possibly being TRBD1 (5 bases). CDR3 length: 13 residues. Germline V gives CDR1 MNHEY, CDR2 SMNVEV (reference sequence). Here the CDR3 reads CASTISGANGLTF. The DNA of the CDR3 is TGTGCCAGCACCATCTCTGGGGCCAACGGCCTGACTTTC.

This sequence joins TRBV5-1 and TRBJ2-5; 9 bases fit TRBD2. This CDR3 contains 17 residues. Germline V gene data show CDR1 as SGHRS and CDR2 as YFSETQ. V shed 0 bases and J 5 bases; nucleotides not matched to a gene: 11. This CDR3 reads CASSLAGGTSHPETQYF. The CDR3 DNA reads TGCGCCAGCAGCTTGGCCGGCGGGACTAGCCATCCGGAGACCCAGTACTTC.

The genes are TRBV4-1 and TRBJ2-4, with 8 bases identical to TRBD1. After removal of 1 base from V and 10 bases from J, the junction contained 9 bases not matched to a gene. There are 15 residues in the CDR3. From germline, CDR1 is MGHRA and CDR2 YSYEKL. CDR3 nucleotide sequence: TGCGCCAGCAGCCAAGCCGGGACAGGAATTCGGATTCAGTACTTC. Protein: CASSQAGTGIRIQYF.

This clone was observed a few times. The rearrangement uses TRBV10-1 and TRBJ2-5; 9 positions match TRBD1. Germline values: CDR1 WNHNN, CDR2 SYGVQD (reference sequence). The J segment lost 4 bases and the V segment lost 7 bases, leaving 7 bases of the junction unmatched. This CDR3 has 14 residues. The CDR3 DNA reads as TGCGCCAGCAAGGACAGGGGACGGGGAGAGACCCAGTACTTC. Its protein product is CASKDRGRGETQYF.

The chain carries TRBV11-3 and TRBJ2-7; 7 bases agree with TRBD2. This CDR3 contains 16 residues. J gave up 1 base and V 5 bases, and 11 bases lay outside the gene matches. Per the germline V gene, CDR1 is SGHNT and CDR2 is YENEEA. The CDR3: CASSRGSGVPSYEQYF. In DNA form, the CDR3 reads TGTGCCAGCAGCCGAGGAAGCGGGGTACCTTCCTACGAGCAGTACTTC.

The genes are TRBV2 and TRBJ1-6, with D perhaps TRBD1 (6 bases). This CDR3 spans 17 amino acids. Germline CDR1 reads SNHLY; CDR2 reads FYNNEI. Trimming removed 6 bases from V and 0 bases from J, with 15 bases in between. The CDR3 DNA sequence: TGTGCCAGCAGCGCCAGACAGGCGCTCTCCTATAATTCACCCCTCCACTTT. It translates to CASSARQALSYNSPLHF.

The V and J genes are TRBV7-9 and TRBJ2-1, with 8 bases that match TRBD1. The CDR3 sequence is 15 residues long. V shed 6 bases and J 3 bases; nucleotides not matched to a gene: 7. Germline loops: CDR1 SEHNR, CDR2 FQNEAQ (reference sequence). The CDR3 sequence: CASRPGQAHYNEQFF. Here the CDR3 DNA reads TGTGCCAGCAGGCCGGGACAGGCCCACTACAATGAGCAGTTCTTC.

The CDR3 sequence: CATSRTLNTEAFF. The CDR3 region has the DNA TGTGCCACCAGCAGGACATTGAACACTGAAGCTTTCTTT. The gene calls are TRBV15 and TRBJ1-1; D is undetermined. V lost 3 bases, J lost 0 bases, and 5 bases lay in between. Germline V gene lookup returns CDR1 LNHNV and CDR2 YYDKDF (reference sequence). The CDR3 totals 13 residues.

This clone was detected a few times. One end of the junction is discordant with germline, which a read error may explain. The gene calls are TRBV7-9 and TRBJ2-7; tentatively, D is TRBD1 (5 bases). The CDR3 has 15 amino acids. Germline CDR1 SEHNR, CDR2 FQNEAQ (reference sequence). The CDR3 spells CSSSSRGGLSYEQYF. The DNA for the CDR3 is TGTTCCAGCAGCTCAAGGGGCGGCCTCTCCTACGAGCAGTACTTC.

V gene TRBV11-2 combines with J gene TRBJ1-1; D unresolved. The CDR3 consists of 14 residues. Germline assignment: CDR1 SGHAT and CDR2 FQNNGV. The V end was cut by 5 bases, the J end by 11 bases, with 21 bases between. For the CDR3, the DNA is TGTGCCAGCAGCAATCCTCTACCCCGAGCGGTGGCTTTCTTT. Translation: CASSNPLPRAVAFF. Together with reference TRBV11-2 and TRBJ1-1, the CDR3 gives the full variable domain: EAGVAQSPRYKIIEKRQSVAFWCNPISGHATLYWYQQILGQGPKLLIQFQNNGVVDDSQLPKDRFSAERLKGVDSTLKIQPAKLEDSAVYLCASSNPLPRAVAFFGQGTRLTVV.

This chain joins TRBV28 and TRBJ2-1; 7 nucleotides match TRBD2. The V segment lost 8 bases and the J segment 3 bases; nucleotides outside the gene matches: 7. Germline CDR1 MDHEN, CDR2 SYDVKM. CDR3 length: 14 residues. DNA of the CDR3: TGTGCCAGCGGTAGCCCGGGAGGCTACAATGAGCAGTTCTTC. It specifies CASGSPGGYNEQFF.

The rearrangement uses TRBV10-3 and TRBJ2-3, with 9 positions matching TRBD2. V was clipped by 4 bases and J by 1 base; unmatched bases: 9. Germline CDR1 ENHRY, CDR2 SYGVKD. CDR3 length: 17 residues. CDR3 amino acids: CAISGKGREGRTDTQYF. In DNA form, the CDR3 reads TGTGCCATCAGTGGGAAGGGGCGGGAGGGGCGCACAGATACGCAGTATTTT.

This clone was detected only a few times. The chain couples TRBV6-1 to TRBJ2-3; 9 bases agree with TRBD2. This CDR3 comprises 15 residues. CDR1 is MNHNS, CDR2 SASEGT, per germline. Trimming removed 6 bases from V and 2 bases from J; junction bases left unmatched: 6. The CDR3 protein is CASSYLAGHTDTQYF. The CDR3 DNA reads as TGTGCCAGCAGCTACCTAGCGGGGCACACAGATACGCAGTATTTT.

The rearrangement uses TRBV11-1 and TRBJ2-3; 9 bases fit TRBD2. Germline CDR1 is SGHAT and CDR2 is FQDESV (reference sequence). J gave up 3 bases and V 5 bases, and 12 bases lay outside the gene matches. This CDR3 region has 17 residues. The CDR3 sequence: CASSIIGASGITDTQYF. The CDR3 nucleotides read TGTGCCAGCAGCATCATTGGGGCTAGCGGGATTACAGATACGCAGTATTTT.

The rearrangement uses TRBV4-1 and TRBJ1-1; D uncertain. There are 13 residues in the CDR3. Trimming shortened V by 0 bases and J by 7 bases, and 9 bases separated the two germline ends. The V gene's germline CDR1 is MGHRA and CDR2 YSYEKL. The CDR3 nucleotides read TGCGCCAGCAGCCAAGATCGGGAAGGTGAAGCTTTCTTT. Its translation: CASSQDREGEAFF.

The DNA of the CDR3 is TGTGCCAGCAGCTTATATCCGGGGGGCTTGAACACTGAAGCTTTCTTT. Translation gives CASSLYPGGLNTEAFF. This rearrangement joins TRBV11-2 to TRBJ1-1; weak D call: TRBD1 (6 bases). Germline assignment: CDR1 SGHAT and CDR2 FQNNGV. Trimming removed 2 bases from V and 0 bases from J, with 13 bases in between. CDR3 length: 16 amino acids. The full variable domain, rest sourced from reference TRBV11-2 and TRBJ1-1, is EAGVAQSPRYKIIEKRQSVAFWCNPISGHATLYWYQQILGQGPKLLIQFQNNGVVDDSQLPKDRFSAERLKGVDSTLKIQPAKLEDSAVYLCASSLYPGGLNTEAFFGQGTRLTVV.

In the case of this clone: Other DNA sequences in this sample translate to the same CDR3. The CDR3 here is CASSSAYEQYF. The CDR3 bases are TGTGCCAGCAGCTCAGCCTACGAGCAGTACTTC. The chain couples TRBV11-2 to TRBJ2-7; no definite D call. V lost 4 bases to trimming and J lost 2 bases, with 3 bases between them. Per germline, CDR1 SGHAT and CDR2 FQNNGV. This CDR3 region has 11 residues.

The gene calls are TRBV11-2 and TRBJ2-1, with 7 nucleotides matching TRBD2. Per the germline V gene, CDR1 is SGHAT and CDR2 is FQNNGV. CDR3 length: 15 residues. V shed 3 bases and J 5 bases; nucleotides not matched to a gene: 7. CDR3 DNA: TGTGCCAGCAGCTTGGAACCGGGAGGAAACAATGAGCAGTTCTTC. Translated, it gives CASSLEPGGNNEQFF.

The gene calls are TRBV2 and TRBJ2-5; 9 bases match TRBD1. Germline CDR1 reads SNHLY; CDR2 reads FYNNEI. V lost 6 bases and J lost 4; bases outside the gene matches: 9. The CDR3 has 15 residues. The CDR3 DNA is TGTGCCAGCAGCCTGGACAGGGGTTTTCGAGAGACCCAGTACTTC. It yields the protein CASSLDRGFRETQYF.

The chain combines TRBV28 with TRBJ2-1; 9 bases agree with TRBD2. Germline V gene data show CDR1 as MDHEN and CDR2 as SYDVKM. The V and J ends lost 5 bases and 4 bases, in that order; junction bases with no gene match: 6. CDR3 length: 15 amino acids. The CDR3 DNA reads as TGTGCCAGCAGTCTAGCGGGAAGAAAATACAATGAGCAGTTCTTC. Translated, it gives CASSLAGRKYNEQFF. Supplemented by reference TRBV28 and TRBJ2-1, the full variable domain reads DVKVTQSSRYLVKRTGEKVFLECVQDMDHENMFWYRQDPGLGLRLIYFSYDVKMKEKGDIPEGYSVSREKKERFSLILESASTNQTSMYLCASSLAGRKYNEQFFGPGTRLTVL.

The chain carries TRBV10-3 and TRBJ2-2, with D tentatively TRBD1 (6 bases). This CDR3 spans 15 amino acids. Germline V gene sequence: CDR1 ENHRY, CDR2 SYGVKD. Trimming stripped 4 bases from V and 7 bases from J, with 16 bases between. The CDR3 DNA sequence: TGTGCCATCAGTGGGCCTTCCAGGGGACACGGGGAGCTGTTTTTT. The encoded protein is CAISGPSRGHGELFF.

In DNA form, the CDR3 reads TGTGCCAGCTCCACAGCAGGTCGGGGTCAGCCCCAGCATTTT. Protein product: CASSTAGRGQPQHF. The chain joins TRBV18 to TRBJ1-5; D not certain. CDR1 is KGHSH and CDR2 is LQKENI in the germline V gene. Trimming removed 6 bases from V and 6 bases from J, with 15 bases in between. The CDR3 runs to 14 residues.

The DNA of the CDR3 is TGCGCCAGCAGCTTTTCGGGGACAGATACGCAGTATTTT. Encoded protein: CASSFSGTDTQYF. This chain uses TRBV5-1 with TRBJ2-3, with a weak D call TRBD2 (5 bases). From germline, CDR1 is SGHRS and CDR2 YFSETQ. The V gene lost 2 bases and the J gene lost 3 bases, with 7 bases spanning the gap. The CDR3 spans 13 residues.

The gene calls are TRBV11-3 and TRBJ1-1; no firm D call. The CDR3 has 14 residues. Germline V gene sequence: CDR1 SGHNT, CDR2 YENEEA. Trimming removed 8 bases from V and 4 bases from J, with 17 bases in between. The CDR3 bases are TGTGCCAGCTCCCGGGAGGGTGAGGGCACTGAAGCTTTCTTT. Translating it yields CASSREGEGTEAFF.

The table lists this clone with a few counts. The rearrangement joins TRBV9 to TRBJ2-7; a possible D gene is TRBD1 (6 bases). The CDR3 loop spans 16 amino acids. The V gene lost 0 bases and the J gene lost 0 bases, with 13 bases spanning the gap. Germline CDR1 is SGDLS and CDR2 is YYNGEE. CDR3 sequence: CASSVALGQNSYEQYF. The CDR3 DNA is TGTGCCAGCAGCGTAGCCTTAGGACAGAACTCCTACGAGCAGTACTTC. Based on the CDR3 plus reference TRBV9 and TRBJ2-7, the full variable domain is DSGVTQTPKHLITATGQRVTLRCSPRSGDLSVYWYQQSLDQGLQFLIQYYNGEERAKGNILERFSAQQFPDLHSELNLSSLELGDSALYFCASSVALGQNSYEQYFGPGTRLTVT.

This clone occurred once. This sequence joins TRBV28 and TRBJ2-3, with a possible D match to TRBD2 (5 bases). Trimming cost V 3 bases and J 1 base, with 11 bases left between them. Germline V CDR1 and CDR2: MDHEN, SYDVKM. The CDR3 runs to 15 residues. The CDR3 reads CASSFTSRGTDTQYF. The CDR3 bases are TGTGCCAGCAGTTTTACTAGTAGAGGCACAGATACGCAGTATTTT.

This clone has a handful of counts. The chain couples TRBV5-1 to TRBJ1-2; a weak D match, TRBD1 (5 bases). CDR3 length equals 17 residues. V shed 0 bases and J shed 4 bases, with 19 bases lying between them. The germline CDR1 and CDR2 sequences are SGHRS and YFSETQ. The CDR3 bases are TGCGCCAGCAGCTTGGATCAGACAGCAAGGGTCGGCTATGGCTACACCTTC. Protein product: CASSLDQTARVGYGYTF.

This chain uses TRBV25-1 with TRBJ1-4; 9 bases are shared with TRBD1. The J segment lost 8 bases and the V segment lost 1 base, leaving 8 bases of the junction unmatched. CDR1 and CDR2 (germline): MGHDK, SYGVNS. The CDR3 covers 16 residues. The CDR3 loop is CASSEFRGTGREKLFF. The CDR3 nucleotides are TGTGCCAGCAGTGAATTTAGAGGGACAGGGAGGGAAAAACTGTTTTTT.

This clone was detected only a few times. The J gene is TRBJ1-2, the V gene TRBV11-2, with D possibly being TRBD1 (5 bases). CDR3 length: 15 amino acids. The V end was cut by 1 base, the J end by 4 bases, with 13 bases between. In germline, CDR1 is SGHAT, CDR2 FQNNGV. CDR3 protein: CASSLAPRQSYGYTF. The CDR3 DNA sequence: TGTGCCAGCAGCTTAGCCCCGAGACAGTCCTATGGCTACACCTTC.

V gene TRBV7-2 combines with J gene TRBJ2-5; unclear D gene. V dropped 3 bases and J dropped 2 bases, with 13 bases sitting between them. CDR3 length: 15 amino acids. The germline V gene encodes CDR1 SGHTA and CDR2 FQGNSA. The CDR3 coding sequence is TGTGCCAGCAGCTTTTCTCGACAACAACAAGAGACCCAGTACTTC. Translation: CASSFSRQQQETQYF.